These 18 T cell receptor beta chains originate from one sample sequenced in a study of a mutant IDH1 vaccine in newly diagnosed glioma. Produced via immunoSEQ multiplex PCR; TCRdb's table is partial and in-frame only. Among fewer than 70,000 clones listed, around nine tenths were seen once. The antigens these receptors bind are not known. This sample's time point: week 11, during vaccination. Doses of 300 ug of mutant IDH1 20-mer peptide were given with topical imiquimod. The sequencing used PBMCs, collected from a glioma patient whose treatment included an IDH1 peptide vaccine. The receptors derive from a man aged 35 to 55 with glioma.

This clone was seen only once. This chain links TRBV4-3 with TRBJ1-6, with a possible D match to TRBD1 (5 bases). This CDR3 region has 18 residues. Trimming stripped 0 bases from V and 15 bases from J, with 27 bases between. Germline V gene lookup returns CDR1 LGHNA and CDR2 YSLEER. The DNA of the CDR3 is TGCGCCAGCAGCCAAGAGGATCCCAGGATGGCTGCCCTTGGACACCTCCACTTT. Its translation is CASSQEDPRMAALGHLHF.

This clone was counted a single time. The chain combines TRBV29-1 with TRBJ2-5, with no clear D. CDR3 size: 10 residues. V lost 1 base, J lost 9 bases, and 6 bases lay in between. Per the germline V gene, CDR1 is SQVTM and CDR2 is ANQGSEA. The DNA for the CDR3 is TGCAGCGTTGAAGTGGAGCCCCAGTACTTC. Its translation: CSVEVEPQYF.

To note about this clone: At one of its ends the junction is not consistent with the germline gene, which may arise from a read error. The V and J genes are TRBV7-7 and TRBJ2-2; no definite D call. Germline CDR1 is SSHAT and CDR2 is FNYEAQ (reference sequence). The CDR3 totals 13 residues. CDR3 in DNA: TGTGCTAGCAGTCCTGCCGTGGCCGGGGAGCTGTTTTTT. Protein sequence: CASSPAVAGELFF.

CDR3: CASSQRTGQDGNTIYF. The CDR3 region has the DNA TGTGCCAGCAGCCAAAGAACGGGACAAGATGGAAACACCATATATTTT. The genes are TRBV14 and TRBJ1-3, with a tentative D call TRBD1 (6 bases). The CDR3 is 16 amino acids. Germline V lookup: CDR1 SGHDN, CDR2 FVKESK. Trimming removed 2 bases at V and 3 bases at J, with 14 bases between.

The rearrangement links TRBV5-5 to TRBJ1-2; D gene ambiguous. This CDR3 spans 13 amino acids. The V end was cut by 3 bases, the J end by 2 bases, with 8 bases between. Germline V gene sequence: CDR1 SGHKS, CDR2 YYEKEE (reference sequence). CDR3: CASSSPRNYGYTF. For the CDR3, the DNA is TGTGCCAGCAGCTCGCCGCGAAACTATGGCTACACCTTC.

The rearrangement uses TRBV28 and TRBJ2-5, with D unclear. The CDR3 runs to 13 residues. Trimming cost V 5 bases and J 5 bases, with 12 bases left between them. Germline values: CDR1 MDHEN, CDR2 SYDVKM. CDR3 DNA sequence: TGTGCCAGCAGTGAAGGGTTCTGGGAGACCCAGTACTTC. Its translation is CASSEGFWETQYF.

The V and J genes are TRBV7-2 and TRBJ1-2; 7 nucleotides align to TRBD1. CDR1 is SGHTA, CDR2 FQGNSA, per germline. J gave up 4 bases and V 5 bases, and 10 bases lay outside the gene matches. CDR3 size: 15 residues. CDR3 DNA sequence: TGTGCCAGCAGCCCCCTCTGGGACAGCGCCTATGGCTACACCTTC. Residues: CASSPLWDSAYGYTF.

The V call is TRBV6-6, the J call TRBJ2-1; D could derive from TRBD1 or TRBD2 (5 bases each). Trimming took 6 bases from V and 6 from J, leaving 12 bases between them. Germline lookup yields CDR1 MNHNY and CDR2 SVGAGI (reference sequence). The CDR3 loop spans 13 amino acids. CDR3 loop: CASRTGAFNEQFF. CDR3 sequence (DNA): TGTGCCAGCAGGACCGGGGCCTTCAATGAGCAGTTCTTC.

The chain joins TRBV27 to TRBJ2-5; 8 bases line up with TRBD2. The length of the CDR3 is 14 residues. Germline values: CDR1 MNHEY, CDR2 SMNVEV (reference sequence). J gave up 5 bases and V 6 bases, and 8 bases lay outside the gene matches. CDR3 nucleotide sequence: TGTGCCAGCAGGGCCCCGGGACTAGAGGAGACCCAGTACTTC. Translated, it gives CASRAPGLEETQYF.

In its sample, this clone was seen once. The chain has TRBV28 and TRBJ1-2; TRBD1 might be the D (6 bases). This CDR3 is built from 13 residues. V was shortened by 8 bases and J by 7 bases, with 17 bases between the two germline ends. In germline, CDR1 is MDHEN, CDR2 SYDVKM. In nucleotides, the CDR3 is TGTGCCAGCGAGGGGGTGAGGGGCGCTGGCTACACCTTC. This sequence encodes CASEGVRGAGYTF.

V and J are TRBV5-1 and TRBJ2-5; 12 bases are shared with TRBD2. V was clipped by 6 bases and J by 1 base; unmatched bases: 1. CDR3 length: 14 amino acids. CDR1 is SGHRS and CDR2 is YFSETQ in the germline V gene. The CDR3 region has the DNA TGCGCCAGCACGACTAGCGGGGGCCAAGAGACCCAGTACTTC. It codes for CASTTSGGQETQYF.

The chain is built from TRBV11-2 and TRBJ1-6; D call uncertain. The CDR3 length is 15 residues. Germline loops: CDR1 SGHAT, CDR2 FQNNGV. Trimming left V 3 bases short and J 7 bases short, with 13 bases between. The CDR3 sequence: CASSLSRLGNSPLHF. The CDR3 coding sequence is TGTGCCAGCAGCTTGAGTCGGCTCGGGAATTCACCCCTCCACTTT.

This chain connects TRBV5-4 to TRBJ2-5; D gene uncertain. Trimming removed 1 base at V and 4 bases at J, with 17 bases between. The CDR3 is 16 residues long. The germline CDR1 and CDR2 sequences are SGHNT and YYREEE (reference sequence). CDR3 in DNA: TGTGCCAGCAGCTTGCCGGGCCTCCCCGTACCAGAGACCCAGTACTTC. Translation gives CASSLPGLPVPETQYF. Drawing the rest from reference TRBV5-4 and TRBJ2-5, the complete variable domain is ETGVTQSPTHLIKTRGQQVTLRCSSQSGHNTVSWYQQALGQGPQFIFQYYREEENGRGNFPPRFSGLQFPNYSSELNVNALELDDSALYLCASSLPGLPVPETQYFGPGTRLLVL.

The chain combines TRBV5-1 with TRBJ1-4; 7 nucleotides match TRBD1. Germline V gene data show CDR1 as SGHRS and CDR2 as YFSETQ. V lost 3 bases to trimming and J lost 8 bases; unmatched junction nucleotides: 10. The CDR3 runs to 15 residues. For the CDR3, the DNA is TGCGCCAGCAGCTCGGATACAGGGGATGGAGAAAAACTGTTTTTT. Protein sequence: CASSSDTGDGEKLFF.

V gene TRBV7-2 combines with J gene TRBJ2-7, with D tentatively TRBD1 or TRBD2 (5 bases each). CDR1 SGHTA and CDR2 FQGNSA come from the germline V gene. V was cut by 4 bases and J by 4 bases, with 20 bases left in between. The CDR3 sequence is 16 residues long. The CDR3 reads CASSSWARGSGYEQYF. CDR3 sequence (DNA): TGTGCCAGCAGCTCCTGGGCAAGGGGTTCGGGGTACGAGCAGTACTTC. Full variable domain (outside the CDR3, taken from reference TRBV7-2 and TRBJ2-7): GAGVSQSPSNKVTEKGKDVELRCDPISGHTALYWYRQSLGQGLEFLIYFQGNSAPDKSGLPSDRFSAERTGGSVSTLTIQRTQQEDSAVYLCASSSWARGSGYEQYFGPGTRLTVT.

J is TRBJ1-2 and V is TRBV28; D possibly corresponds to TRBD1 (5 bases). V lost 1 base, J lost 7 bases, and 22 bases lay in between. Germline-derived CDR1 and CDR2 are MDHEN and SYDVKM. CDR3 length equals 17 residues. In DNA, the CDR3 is TGTGCCAGCAGTTTATTCTTGTATCGGGGGGGTAAGGGTGGCTACACCTTC. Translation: CASSLFLYRGGKGGYTF.

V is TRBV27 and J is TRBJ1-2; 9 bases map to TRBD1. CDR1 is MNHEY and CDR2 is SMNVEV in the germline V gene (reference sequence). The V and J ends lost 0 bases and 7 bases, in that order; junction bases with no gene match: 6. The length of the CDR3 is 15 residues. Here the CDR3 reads CASSLSSGQGFGYTF. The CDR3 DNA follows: TGTGCCAGCAGTTTATCTTCGGGACAGGGATTTGGCTACACCTTC.

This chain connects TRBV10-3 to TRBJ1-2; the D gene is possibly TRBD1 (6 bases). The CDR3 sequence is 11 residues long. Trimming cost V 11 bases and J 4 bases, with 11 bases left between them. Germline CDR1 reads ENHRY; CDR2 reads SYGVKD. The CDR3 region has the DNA TGTGCCGGGTCGGACAGCTATGGCTACACCTTC. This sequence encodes CAGSDSYGYTF.